This TCR beta chain was documented in a study of Graves' ophthalmopathy and Graves' hyperthyroidism. CDR3 length equals 14 residues. Germline assignment: CDR1 SGHKS and CDR2 YYEKEE (reference sequence). Trimming shortened V by 0 bases and J by 0 bases, and 6 bases separated the two germline ends. Study-wide findings and caveats: A 13-signature model separated ophthalmopathy from stable hyperthyroidism, 85% to 90% sensitivity, roughly 81% specificity.

Scientists amplified the TCR beta CDR3 regions from RNA transcripts. RT-PCR in the first round used HTBI primers; a second-round multiplex PCR followed. TCRdb itself ran the multiplex PCR reads through MiXCR, one entry per CDR3 protein. The data show some 750,000 distinct CDR3 sequences, roughly 40% seen once. Each donor who had ophthalmopathy showed moderate-to-severe activity, a CAS of ≥3, a NOSPECS of ≥4, and a duration under 3 months. Physicians reached a diagnosis by relying on clinical symptoms, serum thyroxine, TRAb, thyroid ultrasound and orbital computed tomography. This clonotype was picked up a small number of times. Its target is unknown.

Sample: peripheral blood. This receptor was identified in an adult man with Graves' ophthalmopathy. The chain recombines TRBV5-5 with TRBJ1-2; D is unclear. Here the CDR3 DNA reads TGTGCCAGCAGCTTGGTCTCCACTAACTATGGCTACACCTTC. Translation gives CASSLVSTNYGYTF.